The 12 T cell receptor beta chains listed next were all sequenced from one sample in a study of blood T cells in healthy people across ages. Then a second PCR, running roughly 7 to 11 cycles, was carried out with a sample-barcoded 5' primer and a J-beta primer mix. TCRdb independently ran MiXCR on the 5' RACE reads; one entry per CDR3 protein. Among some 900,000 distinct CDR3 sequences listed, approximately 49% were seen once. The sequenced sample consisted of blood. The receptors derive from a man aged 30 to 39 in good health.

This rearrangement joins TRBV20-1 to TRBJ1-5; 9 positions agree with TRBD1. The CDR3 runs to 14 residues. CDR1 DFQATT and CDR2 SNEGSKA come from the germline V gene (reference sequence). V shed 3 bases and J 5 bases; nucleotides not matched to a gene: 5. The CDR3 spells CSASSGTGHQPQHF. Here the CDR3 DNA reads TGCAGTGCTAGTTCCGGGACAGGGCATCAGCCCCAGCATTTT.

The V call is TRBV28, the J call TRBJ2-5, with 8 nucleotides matching TRBD1. The junction had 6 bases not matched to a gene; V was cut back by 4 bases and J by 2 bases. The CDR3 contains 15 residues. Germline V gene lookup returns CDR1 MDHEN and CDR2 SYDVKM. CDR3 loop: CASSSFHRGQETQYF. CDR3 sequence (DNA): TGTGCCAGCAGTTCATTTCACAGGGGGCAAGAGACCCAGTACTTC.

This chain uses TRBV11-2 with TRBJ2-4; tentatively, D is TRBD2 (7 bases). The last part of the DNA fits TRBJ2-5 better; the J call may be wrong. This CDR3 is built from 14 residues. CDR1 SGHAT and CDR2 FQNNGV come from the germline V gene. The CDR3 coding sequence is TGTGCCAGCAGAGATCAAGGGGGGGAAGAGACCCAGTACTTC. The encoded protein is CASRDQGGEETQYF.

In this sample, this clonotype turned up once. The genes are TRBV7-2 and TRBJ2-2; 13 positions agree with TRBD2. The V gene end was trimmed by 4 bases and the J gene end by 5 bases; junction bases not matched to a gene: 10. This CDR3 is built from 18 residues. The germline V gene encodes CDR1 SGHTA and CDR2 FQGNSA. The CDR3 reads CASSSLWGLAGKTGELFF. CDR3 in DNA: TGTGCCAGCAGCTCCTTATGGGGACTAGCGGGGAAAACCGGGGAGCTGTTTTTT.

Of note for this clonotype: Its ends do not fully match the called genes, so a read error is possible. The V gene is TRBV5-1, the J gene TRBJ2-1; no definite D call. Germline V gives CDR1 SGHRS, CDR2 YFSETQ. This CDR3 spans 12 amino acids. The CDR3 region has the DNA TGCGCCAGCACCTTGCAACATAATGAGCAGTTCTTC. It specifies CASTLQHNEQFF.

This clonotype was recorded a few times. The rearrangement links TRBV6-4 to TRBJ2-1, with 9 nucleotides matching TRBD2. The CDR3 sequence is 15 residues long. V was pared by 3 bases and J by 10 bases, with 10 bases of the junction left unmatched. Germline loops: CDR1 MRHNA, CDR2 SNTAGT. CDR3 sequence: CASSDSSGGSSEQFF. CDR3 nucleotide sequence: TGTGCCAGCAGTGATTCGAGCGGGGGGTCGTCCGAGCAGTTCTTC.

This clonotype has a single count. V gene TRBV7-9 combines with J gene TRBJ2-7; a weak D match, TRBD2 (6 bases). Germline V gives CDR1 SEHNR, CDR2 FQNEAQ (reference sequence). V lost 5 bases and J lost 3, with 17 bases in between. There are 15 residues in the CDR3. CDR3 amino acids: CASSPPGGDVYEQYF. In nucleotides, the CDR3 is TGTGCCAGCAGCCCCCCGGGCGGGGACGTCTACGAGCAGTACTTC. Filled out from reference TRBV7-9 and TRBJ2-7, the complete variable domain reads DTGVSQNPRHKITKRGQNVTFRCDPISEHNRLYWYRQTLGQGPEFLTYFQNEAQLEKSRLLSDRFSAERPKGSFSTLEIQRTEQGDSAMYLCASSPPGGDVYEQYFGPGTRLTVT.

Details on this clonotype: Its ends do not fully match the called genes, so a read error is possible. The genes are TRBV28 and TRBJ2-5; no firm D call. Near its end, the DNA agrees better with TRBJ2-7, so the J call may be wrong. This CDR3 has 11 residues. Germline CDR1 and CDR2: MDHEN and SYDVKM. The CDR3 protein is CASSLSSEQYF. CDR3 nucleotides: TGTGCCAGCAGTTTATCCTCCGAGCAGTACTTC.

This clonotype has only a few counts. This sequence joins TRBV7-9 and TRBJ2-7; D is uncertain. The J call may be wrong; the DNA end is better matched by TRBJ2-5. CDR3 size: 14 residues. Germline CDR1 reads SEHNR; CDR2 reads FQNEAQ (reference sequence). Here the CDR3 DNA reads TGTGCCAGCAGCTTAGGGCATGTCCCAGAGACCCAGTACTTC. It is translated as CASSLGHVPETQYF.

This clonotype showed up just a few times. The V and J genes are TRBV20-1 and TRBJ2-5, with TRBD1 identical over 9 bases. Germline CDR1 DFQATT, CDR2 SNEGSKA (reference sequence). There are 15 residues in the CDR3. V was clipped by 1 base and J by 2 bases; unmatched bases: 5. The CDR3 bases are TGCAGTGCTAGAGTTCCCGGGACAGGGCAAGAGACCCAGTACTTC. It translates to CSARVPGTGQETQYF.

The gene calls are TRBV21-1 and TRBJ2-5. TRBV21-1 is marked as a pseudogene. The CDR3 is 12 amino acids. CDR3 amino acids: CASGNYQETQYF. CDR3 DNA sequence: TGTGCCAGCGGAAATTACCAAGAGACCCAGTACTTC.

The CDR3 sequence: CSARDTGRVADTQYF. The CDR3 region has the DNA TGCAGTGCTAGAGATACAGGTCGGGTGGCAGATACGCAGTATTTT. This sequence joins TRBV20-1 and TRBJ2-3; D may be TRBD1 (5 bases). From germline, CDR1 is DFQATT and CDR2 SNEGSKA (reference sequence). V was shortened by 0 bases and J by 4 bases, with 14 bases between the two germline ends. The CDR3 contains 15 residues.